The 8 T cell receptor beta chains below come from one sample, sequenced in a study of blood T cell repertoires in COVID-19. Using immunoSEQ multiplex PCR, the repertoire was profiled, and TCRdb retains in-frame clones only, with some absent. The sample includes about 300,000 clones, about 85% seen only once; the top ten take under 6.5%. The specimen was PBMCs or T cells enriched from blood (not recorded which). The receptors were sampled from a woman in her 30s who had recovered from COVID-19.

The CDR3 DNA is TGCGCCAGCAGTCCCTCCAGCACTGAAGCTTTCTTT. Its protein product is CASSPSSTEAFF. The rearrangement uses TRBV5-1 and TRBJ1-1, with unresolved D. V lost 5 bases and J lost 4, with 9 bases in between. Per germline, CDR1 SGHRS and CDR2 YFSETQ. The CDR3 has 12 amino acids.

This chain links TRBV6-5 with TRBJ2-1; D is perhaps TRBD2 (6 bases). Germline V gives CDR1 MNHEY, CDR2 SVGAGI. V was shortened by 10 bases and J by 8 bases, with 18 bases between the two germline ends. The CDR3 totals 13 residues. This chain's CDR3 is CATWRGPGDEQFF. The CDR3 DNA reads TGTGCCACCTGGAGGGGCCCGGGCGATGAGCAGTTCTTC.

The chain has TRBV7-9 and TRBJ1-2; the D gene is possibly TRBD1 (5 bases). The germline gives CDR1 SEHNR, CDR2 FQNEAQ (reference sequence). V lost 6 bases, J lost 3 bases, and 14 bases lay in between. CDR3 size: 14 residues. This CDR3 reads CASSVRGIDYGYTF. DNA for the CDR3: TGTGCCAGCAGTGTAAGGGGCATCGACTATGGCTACACCTTC.

This sequence joins TRBV9 and TRBJ1-3; D not certain. CDR3 length equals 17 residues. Germline lookup yields CDR1 SGDLS and CDR2 YYNGEE. With 0 bases removed from V and 2 bases from J, the gap between germline ends came to 15 bases. CDR3 amino acids: CASSVGAITRAGNTIYF. The DNA for the CDR3 is TGTGCCAGCAGCGTAGGAGCAATAACTCGAGCTGGAAACACCATATATTTT.

The rearrangement links TRBV30 to TRBJ1-2, with 9 bases matching TRBD1. Trimming took 0 bases from V and 8 from J; bases not matched to a gene: 10. From germline, CDR1 is GTSNPN and CDR2 SVGIG (reference sequence). This CDR3 region has 15 residues. The chain's CDR3 is CAWSVLFPDRGGYTF. For the CDR3, the DNA is TGTGCCTGGAGTGTACTATTTCCAGACAGGGGGGGCTACACCTTC.

This clone was seen a few times. The rearrangement links TRBV5-6 to TRBJ2-2, with unresolved D. Trimming stripped 0 bases from V and 6 bases from J, with 6 bases between. CDR3 size: 13 residues. Germline values: CDR1 SGHDT, CDR2 YYEEEE. DNA for the CDR3: TGTGCCAGCAGCTTGGCAGGTCCCGGGGAGCTGTTTTTT. Translating gives CASSLAGPGELFF.

The chain couples TRBV6-5 to TRBJ2-7; D remains unclear. V shed 2 bases and J shed 2 bases, with 7 bases lying between them. CDR1 and CDR2 from the germline V gene are MNHEY and SVGAGI. The CDR3 is made up of 13 amino acids. This CDR3 is CASSYNRAYEQYF. In nucleotides, the CDR3 is TGTGCCAGCAGTTACAACAGAGCCTACGAGCAGTACTTC.

V gene TRBV9 combines with J gene TRBJ2-2; 8 bases agree with TRBD1. V trimming: 2 bases; J trimming: 2 bases; junction bases outside the gene matches: 8. CDR1 is SGDLS and CDR2 is YYNGEE in the germline V gene. The CDR3 is made up of 17 amino acids. CDR3 region: CASSVDPTGANTGELFF. The CDR3 DNA sequence: TGTGCCAGCAGCGTCGACCCGACAGGGGCCAACACCGGGGAGCTGTTTTTT.